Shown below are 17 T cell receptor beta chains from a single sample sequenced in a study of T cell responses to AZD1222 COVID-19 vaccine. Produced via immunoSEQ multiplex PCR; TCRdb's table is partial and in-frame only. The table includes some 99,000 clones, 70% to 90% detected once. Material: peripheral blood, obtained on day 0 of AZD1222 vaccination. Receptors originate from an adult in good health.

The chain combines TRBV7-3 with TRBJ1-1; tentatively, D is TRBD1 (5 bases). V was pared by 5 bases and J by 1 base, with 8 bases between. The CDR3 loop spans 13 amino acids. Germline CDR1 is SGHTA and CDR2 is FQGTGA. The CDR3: CASSRGQNTEAFF. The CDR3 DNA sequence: TGTGCCAGCAGCCGCGGACAGAACACTGAAGCTTTCTTT.

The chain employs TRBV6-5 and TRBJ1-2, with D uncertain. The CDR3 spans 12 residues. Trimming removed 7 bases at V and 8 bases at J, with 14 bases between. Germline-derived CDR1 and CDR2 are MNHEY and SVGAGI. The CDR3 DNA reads TGTGCCAGCAACCCGGGTTTGGGGGGCTACACCTTC. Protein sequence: CASNPGLGGYTF.

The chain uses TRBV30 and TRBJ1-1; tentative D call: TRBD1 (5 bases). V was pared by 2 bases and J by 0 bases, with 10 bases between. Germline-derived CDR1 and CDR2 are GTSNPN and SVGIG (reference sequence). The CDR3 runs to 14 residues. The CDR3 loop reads CAWSIGHMNTEAFF. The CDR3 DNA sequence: TGTGCCTGGAGTATAGGACACATGAACACTGAAGCTTTCTTT.

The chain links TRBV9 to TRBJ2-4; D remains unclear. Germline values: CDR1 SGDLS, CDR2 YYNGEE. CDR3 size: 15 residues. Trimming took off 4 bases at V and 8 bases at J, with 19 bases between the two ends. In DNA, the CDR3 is TGTGCCAGCAGCCCCCAGGTATGGAGCAGCGACATTCAGTACTTC. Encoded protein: CASSPQVWSSDIQYF.

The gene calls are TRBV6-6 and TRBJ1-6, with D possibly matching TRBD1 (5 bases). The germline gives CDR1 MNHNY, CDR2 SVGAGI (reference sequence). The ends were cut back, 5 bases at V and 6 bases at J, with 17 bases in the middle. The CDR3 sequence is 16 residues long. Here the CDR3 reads CASSQTRALFNSPLHF. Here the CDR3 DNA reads TGTGCCAGCAGTCAGACCAGGGCCCTCTTTAATTCACCCCTCCACTTT.

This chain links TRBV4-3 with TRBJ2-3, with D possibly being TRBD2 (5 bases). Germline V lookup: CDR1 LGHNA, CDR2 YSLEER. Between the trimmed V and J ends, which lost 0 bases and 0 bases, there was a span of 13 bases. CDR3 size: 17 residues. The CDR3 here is CASSQDSDGLSTDTQYF. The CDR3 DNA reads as TGCGCCAGCAGCCAAGATTCGGACGGACTTAGCACAGATACGCAGTATTTT.

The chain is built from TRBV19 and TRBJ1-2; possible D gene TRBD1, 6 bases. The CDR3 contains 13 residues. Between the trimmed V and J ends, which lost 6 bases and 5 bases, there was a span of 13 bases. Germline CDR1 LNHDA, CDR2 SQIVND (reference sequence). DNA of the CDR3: TGTGCCAGTAGAGGGGGGGCGAGTTATGGCTACACCTTC. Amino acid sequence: CASRGGASYGYTF.

The CDR3 reads CASKRDRGPLNTEAFF. The CDR3 DNA follows: TGTGCCAGTAAGAGGGACAGGGGGCCCCTGAACACTGAAGCTTTCTTT. The chain links TRBV19 to TRBJ1-1; TRBD1 aligns across 12 bases. CDR3 size: 16 residues. Germline CDR1 is LNHDA and CDR2 is SQIVND (reference sequence). V shed 7 bases and J 0 bases; nucleotides not matched to a gene: 6. Based on the CDR3 plus reference TRBV19 and TRBJ1-1, the full variable domain is DGGITQSPKYLFRKEGQNVTLSCEQNLNHDAMYWYRQDPGQGLRLIYYSQIVNDFQKGDIAEGYSVSREKKESFPLTVTSAQKNPTAFYLCASKRDRGPLNTEAFFGQGTRLTVV.

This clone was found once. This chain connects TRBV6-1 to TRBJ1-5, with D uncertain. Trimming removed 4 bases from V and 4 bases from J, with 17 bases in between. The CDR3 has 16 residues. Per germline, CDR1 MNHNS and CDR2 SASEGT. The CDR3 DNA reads TGTGCCAGCAGTGCCGTCTCGGGGATAGGGAATCAGCCCCAGCATTTT. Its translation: CASSAVSGIGNQPQHF.

The CDR3 DNA sequence: TGTGCCAGCAGCAGGCCCGGGACTCGCGGGGGGGCGGGCCCAGATACGCAGTATTTT. Protein product: CASSRPGTRGGAGPDTQYF. The chain recombines TRBV21-1 with TRBJ2-3; the DNA was not compared with TRBD2, the D call given in the table. TRBV21-1 is assigned pseudogene status. The CDR3 spans 19 residues.

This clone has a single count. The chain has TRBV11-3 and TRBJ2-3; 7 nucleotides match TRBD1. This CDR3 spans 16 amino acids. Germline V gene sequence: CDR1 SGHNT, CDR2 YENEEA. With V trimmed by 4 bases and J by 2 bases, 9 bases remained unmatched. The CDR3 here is CASSSPRTGYTDTQYF. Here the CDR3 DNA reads TGTGCCAGCAGCTCACCCCGGACAGGATACACAGATACGCAGTATTTT.

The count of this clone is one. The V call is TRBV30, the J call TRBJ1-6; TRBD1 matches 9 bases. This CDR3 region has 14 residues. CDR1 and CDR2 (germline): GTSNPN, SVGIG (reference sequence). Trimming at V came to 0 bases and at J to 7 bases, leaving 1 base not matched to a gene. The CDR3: CAWSVDRGNSPLHF. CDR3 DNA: TGTGCCTGGAGTGTGGACAGGGGAAATTCACCCCTCCACTTT.

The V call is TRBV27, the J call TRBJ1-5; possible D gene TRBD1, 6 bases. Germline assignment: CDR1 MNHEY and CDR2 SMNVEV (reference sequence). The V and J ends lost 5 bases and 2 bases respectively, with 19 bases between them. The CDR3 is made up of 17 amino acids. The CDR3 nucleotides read TGTGCCAGCAGTCAGTTGTTGGGGGGCGCAGGCAATCAGCCCCAGCATTTT. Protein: CASSQLLGGAGNQPQHF.

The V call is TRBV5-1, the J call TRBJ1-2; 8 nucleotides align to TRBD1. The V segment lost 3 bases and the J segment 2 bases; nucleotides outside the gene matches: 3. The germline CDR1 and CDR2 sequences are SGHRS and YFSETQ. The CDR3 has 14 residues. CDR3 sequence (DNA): TGCGCCAGCAGCTCCAGGACAGGGAACTATGGCTACACCTTC. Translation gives CASSSRTGNYGYTF.

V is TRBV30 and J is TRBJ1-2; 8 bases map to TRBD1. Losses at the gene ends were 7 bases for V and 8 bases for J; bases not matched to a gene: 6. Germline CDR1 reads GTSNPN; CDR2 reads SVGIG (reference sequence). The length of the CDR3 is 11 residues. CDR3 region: CASGQGGGYTF. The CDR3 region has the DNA TGTGCCTCCGGACAGGGCGGGGGCTACACCTTC. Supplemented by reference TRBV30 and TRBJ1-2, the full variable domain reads SQTIHQWPATLVQPVGSPLSLECTVEGTSNPNLYWYRQAAGRGLQLLFYSVGIGQISSEVPQNLSASRPQDRQFILSSKKLLLSDSGFYLCASGQGGGYTFGSGTRLTVV.

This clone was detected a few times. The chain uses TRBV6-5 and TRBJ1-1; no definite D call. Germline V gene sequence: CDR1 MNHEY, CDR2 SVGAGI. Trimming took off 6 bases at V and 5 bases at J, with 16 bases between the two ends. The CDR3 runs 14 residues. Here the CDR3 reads CASSRGTAGTEAFF. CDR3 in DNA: TGTGCCAGCAGCAGAGGAACTGCAGGAACTGAAGCTTTCTTT.

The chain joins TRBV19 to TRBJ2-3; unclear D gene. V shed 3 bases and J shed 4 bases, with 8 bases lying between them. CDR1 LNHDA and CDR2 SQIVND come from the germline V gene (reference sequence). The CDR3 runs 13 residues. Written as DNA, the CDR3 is TGTGCCAGTAGTATGGGTCGGGCAGATACGCAGTATTTT. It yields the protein CASSMGRADTQYF.